This T cell receptor beta chain was obtained from a study of lymphopenia after photon versus proton radiotherapy. Study results and caveats: Photon-treated patients lost naive T cells and TCR diversity; proton-treated stayed stable. A bigger post-nadir fall in TCR diversity correlated inversely with survival time in deceased patients. After the lymphocyte nadir, photon-treated repertoires showed oligoclonal expansion, especially of CD8+ Temra cells. Survival link was tested only in deceased patients; proton benefit remains a possibility.

TCRdb keeps only in-frame clones here, not all; method: immunoSEQ multiplex PCR. In the table there are 35,000 to 45,000 clones, roughly four fifths of which are singletons. A remark on this clone: Its specificity is not known.

Germline assignment: CDR1 GTSNPN and CDR2 SVGIG (reference sequence). Between the trimmed V and J ends, which lost 4 bases and 3 bases, there was a span of 19 bases. The CDR3 is 15 residues long. The receptor comes from a woman aged 70-85 years with pancreatic cancer. The sequenced sample was peripheral blood, obtained from a patient treated with proton-based radiotherapy. The V call is TRBV30, the J call TRBJ2-7; D call uncertain. DNA for the CDR3: TGTGCCTGGACGACCTCTATCCCACTTCGCTACGAGCAGTACTTC. Its protein product is CAWTTSIPLRYEQYF.